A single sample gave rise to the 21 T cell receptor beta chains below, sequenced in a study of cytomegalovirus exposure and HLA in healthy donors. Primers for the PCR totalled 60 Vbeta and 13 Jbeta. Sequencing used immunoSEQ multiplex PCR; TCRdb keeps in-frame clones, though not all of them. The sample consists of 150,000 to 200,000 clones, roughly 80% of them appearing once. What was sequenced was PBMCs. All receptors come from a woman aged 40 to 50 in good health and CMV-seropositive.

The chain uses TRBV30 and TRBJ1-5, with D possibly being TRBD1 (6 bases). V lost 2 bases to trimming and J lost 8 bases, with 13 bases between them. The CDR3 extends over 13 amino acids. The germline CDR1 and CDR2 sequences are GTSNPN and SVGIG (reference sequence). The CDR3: CAWSRLGGEPQHF. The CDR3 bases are TGTGCCTGGAGTCGATTAGGGGGGGAGCCCCAGCATTTT. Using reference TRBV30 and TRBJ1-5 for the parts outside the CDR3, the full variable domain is SQTIHQWPATLVQPVGSPLSLECTVEGTSNPNLYWYRQAAGRGLQLLFYSVGIGQISSEVPQNLSASRPQDRQFILSSKKLLLSDSGFYLCAWSRLGGEPQHFGDGTRLSIL.

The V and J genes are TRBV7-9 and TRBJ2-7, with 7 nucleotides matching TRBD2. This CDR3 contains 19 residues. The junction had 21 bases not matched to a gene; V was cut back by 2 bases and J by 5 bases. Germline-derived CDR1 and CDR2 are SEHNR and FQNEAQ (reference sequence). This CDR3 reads CASSLQYAPRGGSRHEQYF. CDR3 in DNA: TGTGCCAGCAGCTTACAGTACGCCCCCCGGGGCGGGAGTAGGCACGAGCAGTACTTC.

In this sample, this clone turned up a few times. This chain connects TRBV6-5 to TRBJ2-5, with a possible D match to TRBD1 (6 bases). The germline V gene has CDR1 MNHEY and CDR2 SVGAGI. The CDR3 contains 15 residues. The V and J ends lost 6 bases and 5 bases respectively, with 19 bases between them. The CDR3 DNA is TGTGCCAGCAGGACTACTTATACAGGGCATGAGACCCAGTACTTC. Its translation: CASRTTYTGHETQYF.

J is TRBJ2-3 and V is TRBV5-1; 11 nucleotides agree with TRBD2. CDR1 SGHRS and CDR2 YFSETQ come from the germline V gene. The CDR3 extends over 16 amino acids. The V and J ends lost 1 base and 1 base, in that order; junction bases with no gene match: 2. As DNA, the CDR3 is TGCGCCAGCAGCTTGACTAGCGGGGGACGCACAGATACGCAGTATTTT. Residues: CASSLTSGGRTDTQYF. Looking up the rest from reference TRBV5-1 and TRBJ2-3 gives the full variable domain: KAGVTQTPRYLIKTRGQQVTLSCSPISGHRSVSWYQQTPGQGLQFLFEYFSETQRNKGNFPGRFSGRQFSNSRSEMNVSTLELGDSALYLCASSLTSGGRTDTQYFGPGTRLTVL.

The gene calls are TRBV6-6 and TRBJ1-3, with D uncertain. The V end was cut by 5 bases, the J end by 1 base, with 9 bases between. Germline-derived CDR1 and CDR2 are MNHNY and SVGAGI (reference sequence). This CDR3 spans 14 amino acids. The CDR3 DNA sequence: TGTGCCAGCAGTCCGGACTTTTCTGGAAACACCATATATTTT. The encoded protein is CASSPDFSGNTIYF.

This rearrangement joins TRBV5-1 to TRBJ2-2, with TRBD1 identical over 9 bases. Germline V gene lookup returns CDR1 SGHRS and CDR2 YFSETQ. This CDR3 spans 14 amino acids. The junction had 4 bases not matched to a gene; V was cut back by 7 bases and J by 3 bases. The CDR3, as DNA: TGCGCCAGCCACCGGACAGGGGACACCGGGGAGCTGTTTTTT. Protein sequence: CASHRTGDTGELFF.

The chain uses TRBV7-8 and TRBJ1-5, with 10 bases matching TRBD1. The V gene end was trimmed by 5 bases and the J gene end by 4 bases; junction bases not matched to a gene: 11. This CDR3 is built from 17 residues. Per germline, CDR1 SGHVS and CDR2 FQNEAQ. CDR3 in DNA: TGTGCCAGCAGCCCCTGGGACAGGGGCTTGCTTAATCAGCCCCAGCATTTT. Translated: CASSPWDRGLLNQPQHF.

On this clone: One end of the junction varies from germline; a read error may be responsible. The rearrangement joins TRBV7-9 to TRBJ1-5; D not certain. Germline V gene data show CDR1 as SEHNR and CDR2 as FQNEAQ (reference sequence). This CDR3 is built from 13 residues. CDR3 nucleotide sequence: TGTTCCAGCAGCGCCTTAGACAATCAGCCCCAGCATTTT. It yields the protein CSSSALDNQPQHF.

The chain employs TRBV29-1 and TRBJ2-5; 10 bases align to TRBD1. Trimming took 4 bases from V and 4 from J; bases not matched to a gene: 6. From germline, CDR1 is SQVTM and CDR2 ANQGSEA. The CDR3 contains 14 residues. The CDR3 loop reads CSVAGTGVLETQYF. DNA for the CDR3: TGCAGCGTTGCTGGGACAGGGGTCCTAGAGACCCAGTACTTC.

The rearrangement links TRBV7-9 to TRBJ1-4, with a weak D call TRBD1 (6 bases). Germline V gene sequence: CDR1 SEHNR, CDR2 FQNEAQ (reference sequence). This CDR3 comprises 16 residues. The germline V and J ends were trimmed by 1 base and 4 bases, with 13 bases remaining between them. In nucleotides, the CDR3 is TGTGCCAGCAGCTTAGGGGGGACAAGAAATAATGAAAAACTGTTTTTT. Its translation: CASSLGGTRNNEKLFF.

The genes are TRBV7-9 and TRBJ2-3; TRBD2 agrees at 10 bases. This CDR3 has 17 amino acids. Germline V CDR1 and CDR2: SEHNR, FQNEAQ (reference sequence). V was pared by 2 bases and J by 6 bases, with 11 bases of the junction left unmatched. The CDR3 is CASSLRGSGRAMDTQYF. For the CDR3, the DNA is TGTGCCAGCAGCTTAAGGGGAAGCGGGAGGGCCATGGATACGCAGTATTTT. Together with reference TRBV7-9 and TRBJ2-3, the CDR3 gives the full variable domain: DTGVSQNPRHKITKRGQNVTFRCDPISEHNRLYWYRQTLGQGPEFLTYFQNEAQLEKSRLLSDRFSAERPKGSFSTLEIQRTEQGDSAMYLCASSLRGSGRAMDTQYFGPGTRLTVL.

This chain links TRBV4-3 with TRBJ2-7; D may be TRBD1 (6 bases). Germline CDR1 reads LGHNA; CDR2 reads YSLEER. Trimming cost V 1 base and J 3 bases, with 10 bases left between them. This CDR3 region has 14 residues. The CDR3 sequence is CASSQGQGLYEQYF. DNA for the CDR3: TGCGCCAGCAGCCAAGGGCAGGGGCTCTACGAGCAGTACTTC.

This CDR3 is CASSLGTSGSGNEQFF. The CDR3 DNA reads as TGTGCCAGCAGCCTCGGGACTAGCGGGAGTGGGAATGAGCAGTTCTTC. The rearrangement links TRBV9 to TRBJ2-1; TRBD2 matches at 14 bases. Germline CDR1 SGDLS, CDR2 YYNGEE. Losses at the gene ends were 4 bases for V and 7 bases for J; bases not matched to a gene: 7. The CDR3 consists of 16 residues.

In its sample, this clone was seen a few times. The CDR3 sequence: CASSLTSGSPDTQYF. The CDR3 bases are TGTGCCAGCAGCCTGACTAGCGGGAGCCCAGATACGCAGTATTTT. The chain has TRBV2 and TRBJ2-3; 12 positions match TRBD2. Per germline, CDR1 SNHLY and CDR2 FYNNEI. With V trimmed by 6 bases and J by 4 bases, 5 bases remained unmatched. The CDR3 extends over 15 amino acids.

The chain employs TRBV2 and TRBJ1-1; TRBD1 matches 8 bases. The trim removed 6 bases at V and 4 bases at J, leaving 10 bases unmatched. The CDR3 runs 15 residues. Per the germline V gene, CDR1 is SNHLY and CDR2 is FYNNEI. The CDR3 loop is CASRADRGRSTEAFF. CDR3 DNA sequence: TGTGCCAGCAGGGCCGACAGGGGCCGGAGCACTGAAGCTTTCTTT.

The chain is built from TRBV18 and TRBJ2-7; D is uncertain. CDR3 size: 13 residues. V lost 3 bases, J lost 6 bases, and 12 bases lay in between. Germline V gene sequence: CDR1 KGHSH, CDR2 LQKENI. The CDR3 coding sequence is TGTGCCAGCTCACCTGGCGCTTCGGGCGAGCAGTACTTC. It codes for CASSPGASGEQYF.

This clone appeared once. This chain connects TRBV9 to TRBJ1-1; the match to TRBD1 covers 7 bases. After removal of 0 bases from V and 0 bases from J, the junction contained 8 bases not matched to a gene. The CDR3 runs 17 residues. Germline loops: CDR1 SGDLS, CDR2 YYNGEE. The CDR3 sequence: CASSVAAGTVMNTEAFF. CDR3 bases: TGTGCCAGCAGCGTAGCCGCGGGGACAGTGATGAACACTGAAGCTTTCTTT.

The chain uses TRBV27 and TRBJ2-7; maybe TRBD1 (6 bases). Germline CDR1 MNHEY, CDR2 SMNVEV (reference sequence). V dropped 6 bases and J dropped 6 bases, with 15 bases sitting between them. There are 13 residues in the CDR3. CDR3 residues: CASSRTGSGEQYF. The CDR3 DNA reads TGTGCCAGCAGCCGCACAGGGTCGGGCGAGCAGTACTTC.

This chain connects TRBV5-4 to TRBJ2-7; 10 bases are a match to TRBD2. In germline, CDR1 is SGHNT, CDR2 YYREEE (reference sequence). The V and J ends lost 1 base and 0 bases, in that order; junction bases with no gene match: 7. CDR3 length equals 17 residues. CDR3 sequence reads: CASSLRRLAGDSYEQYF. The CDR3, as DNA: TGTGCCAGCAGCTTGAGGCGGCTAGCGGGAGACTCCTACGAGCAGTACTTC. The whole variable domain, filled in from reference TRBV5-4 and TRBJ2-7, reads ETGVTQSPTHLIKTRGQQVTLRCSSQSGHNTVSWYQQALGQGPQFIFQYYREEENGRGNFPPRFSGLQFPNYSSELNVNALELDDSALYLCASSLRRLAGDSYEQYFGPGTRLTVT.

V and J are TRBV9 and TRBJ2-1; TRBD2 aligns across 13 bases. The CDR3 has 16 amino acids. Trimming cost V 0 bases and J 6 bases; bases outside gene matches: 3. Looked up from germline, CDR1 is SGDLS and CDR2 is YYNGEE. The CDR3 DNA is TGTGCCAGCAGCGTAGAAGGGACTAGCGGGACCAATGAGCAGTTCTTC. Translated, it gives CASSVEGTSGTNEQFF. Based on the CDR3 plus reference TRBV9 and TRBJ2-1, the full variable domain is DSGVTQTPKHLITATGQRVTLRCSPRSGDLSVYWYQQSLDQGLQFLIQYYNGEERAKGNILERFSAQQFPDLHSELNLSSLELGDSALYFCASSVEGTSGTNEQFFGPGTRLTVL.

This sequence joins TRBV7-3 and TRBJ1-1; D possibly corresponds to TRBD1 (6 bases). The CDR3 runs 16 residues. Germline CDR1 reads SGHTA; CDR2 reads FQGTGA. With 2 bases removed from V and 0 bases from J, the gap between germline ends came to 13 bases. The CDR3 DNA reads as TGTGCCAGCAGCTTATTGGGGGGGGCCATGAACACTGAAGCTTTCTTT. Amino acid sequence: CASSLLGGAMNTEAFF. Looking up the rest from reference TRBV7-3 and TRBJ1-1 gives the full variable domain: GAGVSQTPSNKVTEKGKYVELRCDPISGHTALYWYRQSLGQGPEFLIYFQGTGAADDSGLPNDRFFAVRPEGSVSTLKIQRTERGDSAVYLCASSLLGGAMNTEAFFGQGTRLTVV.